The present T cell receptor beta chain was sequenced within a study of human T cells and chemical hapten exposure. Sample time point: healthy volunteer bleed at 6 weeks. Blood, whole and unfractionated, served as the source for total RNA extraction. This clonotype came up a few times. The CDR3 covers 17 residues. Germline CDR1 is DFQATT and CDR2 is SNEGSKA (reference sequence). V was clipped by 1 base and J by 2 bases, with 19 bases between them. One entry per CDR3 protein, called by TCRdb with MiXCR from the RACE reads. Of tens of thousands of distinct CDR3 sequences listed, roughly 5% are singletons.

Sequenced sample: whole blood. This receptor was identified in a human donor in good health. Some clones in this sample may be carry-over from other donors' samples. This rearrangement joins TRBV20-1 to TRBJ2-3, with D perhaps TRBD1 or TRBD2 (6 bases each). Here the CDR3 reads CSARGLPVGGLTDTQYF. The CDR3 DNA follows: TGCAGTGCTAGAGGCCTCCCGGTTGGGGGGCTCACAGATACGCAGTATTTT.